This T cell receptor beta chain came from a study of cytomegalovirus exposure and HLA in healthy donors. For the study at large: The roughly 120 million unique TCR beta sequences, from roughly 180 million T cells, were found by an earlier analysis.

Regarding the study as a whole: The study assumed roughly uniform donor sequencing depth for presence/absence analyses. A few CMV-associated chains proved CMV antigen-specific in vitro.

Vbeta (60) and Jbeta (13) primers were used in the PCR. Assay used: immunoSEQ multiplex PCR; TCRdb lists only in-frame clones, some missing. The sample includes about 130,000 clones, approximately 80% of them seen just once. In the case of this clone: Its target is not known.

The germline V and J ends were trimmed by 1 base and 5 bases, with 6 bases remaining between them. The V gene's germline CDR1 is SGHVS and CDR2 FQNEAQ. This CDR3 is 13 amino acids long. V gene TRBV7-8 combines with J gene TRBJ1-5; no clear D. This receptor was obtained from a male donor in good health and CMV-seropositive. Sequencing was carried out using PBMCs. The CDR3 protein is CASSLGADQPQHF. CDR3 sequence (DNA): TGTGCCAGCAGCTTAGGGGCCGATCAGCCCCAGCATTTT.